The 28 T cell receptor beta chains in this list originate from one sample, sequenced in a study of blood T cell repertoires in COVID-19. Profiled with immunoSEQ multiplex PCR; TCRdb holds only in-frame clones, not every one. The sample has a few hundred thousand clones; more than 70% are singletons. The sequenced sample was peripheral blood. All receptors derive from a woman in her 30s with COVID-19, enrolled during active disease.

The CDR3 sequence: CASSDAGLVTGELFF. The CDR3 DNA follows: TGTGCCAGCAGTGATGCAGGACTAGTCACCGGGGAGCTGTTTTTT. The chain carries TRBV2 and TRBJ2-2, with TRBD2 identical over 7 bases. The V gene end was trimmed by 3 bases and the J gene end by 4 bases; junction bases not matched to a gene: 5. Germline V gene sequence: CDR1 SNHLY, CDR2 FYNNEI. The CDR3 contains 15 residues.

This clone was picked up a small number of times. This chain uses TRBV4-3 with TRBJ2-5, with 8 bases fitting TRBD1. The CDR3 is made up of 16 amino acids. The trim removed 3 bases at V and 4 bases at J, leaving 10 bases unmatched. Germline lookup yields CDR1 LGHNA and CDR2 YSLEER. CDR3 coding DNA: TGCGCCAGCAGCCACGAGGGGCCAGGGGGCGTAGAGACCCAGTACTTC. Translation: CASSHEGPGGVETQYF.

The V call is TRBV7-8, the J call TRBJ2-3; a possible D gene is TRBD2 (5 bases). There are 17 residues in the CDR3. Per germline, CDR1 SGHVS and CDR2 FQNEAQ. V lost 4 bases and J 0 bases, leaving 17 bases between the germline ends. This CDR3 reads CASSSLGSRTSTDTQYF. The DNA of the CDR3 is TGTGCCAGCAGCTCCCTAGGCTCGCGGACTAGCACAGATACGCAGTATTTT.

J is TRBJ2-7 and V is TRBV29-1, with 8 bases matching TRBD1. CDR1 is SQVTM and CDR2 is ANQGSEA in the germline V gene. CDR3 length: 14 residues. The trim removed 4 bases at V and 3 bases at J, leaving 8 bases unmatched. CDR3 nucleotides: TGCAGCGTTGCGGGGCAGGGGGCGGACTACGAGCAGTACTTC. The encoded protein is CSVAGQGADYEQYF.

This clone was picked up one time. The chain carries TRBV28 and TRBJ1-1; D not certain. V shed 1 base and J shed 1 base, with 10 bases lying between them. The CDR3 length is 15 residues. Germline values: CDR1 MDHEN, CDR2 SYDVKM. CDR3 protein: CASSLLWPKNTEAFF. CDR3 DNA sequence: TGTGCCAGCAGTTTATTATGGCCCAAGAACACTGAAGCTTTCTTT.

The V gene is TRBV11-2, the J gene TRBJ1-4, with TRBD1 matching 7 bases. This CDR3 contains 12 residues. CDR1 and CDR2 (germline): SGHAT, FQNNGV. Trimming at V came to 5 bases and at J to 14 bases, leaving 8 bases not matched to a gene. The CDR3 protein is CASSGSTGRLFF. CDR3 nucleotides: TGTGCCAGCAGCGGATCGACAGGGCGGCTGTTTTTT. Supplemented by reference TRBV11-2 and TRBJ1-4, the full variable domain reads EAGVAQSPRYKIIEKRQSVAFWCNPISGHATLYWYQQILGQGPKLLIQFQNNGVVDDSQLPKDRFSAERLKGVDSTLKIQPAKLEDSAVYLCASSGSTGRLFFGSGTQLSVL.

Regarding this clone: One end of the junction varies from germline; a read error may be responsible. The chain is built from TRBV3-1 (or the pseudogene TRBV3-2) and TRBJ1-2, with D possibly matching TRBD1 (6 bases). Germline V lookup: CDR1 LGHDT, CDR2 YNNKEL (reference sequence). This CDR3 region has 11 residues. CDR3 loop: CASSQGRTEFF. The CDR3 DNA is TGTGCCAGCAGCCAAGGCCGGACAGAGTTTTTC.

The V call is TRBV10-3, the J call TRBJ1-5, with 8 bases matching TRBD1. The germline CDR1 and CDR2 sequences are ENHRY and SYGVKD. V dropped 6 bases and J dropped 6; count of bases not matched to a gene: 7. CDR3 length: 14 amino acids. The CDR3 protein is CAISSQTGVQPQHF. CDR3 nucleotides: TGTGCCATCAGCTCCCAGACAGGGGTTCAGCCCCAGCATTTT.

This chain links TRBV5-5 with TRBJ2-1, with 10 bases identical to TRBD2. The CDR3 sequence is 15 residues long. The trim removed 1 base at V and 10 bases at J, leaving 8 bases unmatched. Germline assignment: CDR1 SGHKS and CDR2 YYEKEE (reference sequence). The CDR3 DNA sequence: TGTGCCAGCAGCTTGCGGCTAGCGGGGGCGGGGGAGCAGTTCTTC. Residues: CASSLRLAGAGEQFF.

The count of this clone is one. This chain links TRBV7-2 with TRBJ2-7, with 11 bases that match TRBD2. Trimming removed 1 base from V and 2 bases from J; junction bases left unmatched: 4. CDR3 length: 16 amino acids. Germline loops: CDR1 SGHTA, CDR2 FQGNSA. The chain's CDR3 is CASSLGGTSGTYEQYV. CDR3 DNA: TGTGCCAGCAGCTTAGGTGGGACTAGCGGAACCTACGAGCAGTACGTC.

The chain uses TRBV2 and TRBJ2-4; D remains ambiguous. This CDR3 comprises 12 residues. Germline lookup yields CDR1 SNHLY and CDR2 FYNNEI. The V gene lost 7 bases and the J gene lost 4 bases, with 8 bases spanning the gap. This CDR3 reads CASNMEKNIQYF. The DNA of the CDR3 is TGTGCCAGCAATATGGAGAAAAACATTCAGTACTTC.

The chain is built from TRBV19 and TRBJ1-2; the D gene is possibly TRBD1 (5 bases). CDR1 is LNHDA and CDR2 is SQIVND in the germline V gene (reference sequence). With 5 bases removed from V and 8 bases from J, the gap between germline ends came to 15 bases. CDR3 length: 13 amino acids. For the CDR3, the DNA is TGTGCCAGTAGTTCCAGGGTCAAAGTGGGCTACACCTTC. Its protein is CASSSRVKVGYTF.

The chain joins TRBV28 to TRBJ1-1, with no clear D. The CDR3 covers 13 residues. V was pared by 8 bases and J by 0 bases, with 10 bases between. Looked up from germline, CDR1 is MDHEN and CDR2 is SYDVKM. The CDR3: CASGKRVNTEAFF. The CDR3 DNA sequence: TGTGCCAGCGGAAAACGGGTGAACACTGAAGCTTTCTTT.

This clone was counted once. The rearrangement joins TRBV28 to TRBJ1-4; D may be TRBD1 (5 bases). The V gene lost 6 bases and the J gene lost 3 bases, with 17 bases spanning the gap. CDR3 length: 16 amino acids. Germline CDR1 reads MDHEN; CDR2 reads SYDVKM. The CDR3 region has the DNA TGTGCCAGCAGACGATCGCCCGGGGGGGCTAATGAAAAACTGTTTTTT. Amino acid sequence: CASRRSPGGANEKLFF.

The chain is built from TRBV5-4 and TRBJ1-5; perhaps TRBD1 as D (6 bases). CDR1 and CDR2 (germline): SGHNT, YYREEE (reference sequence). V lost 4 bases and J lost 2, with 10 bases in between. This CDR3 has 14 residues. The chain's CDR3 is CASSMSGGNQPQHF. CDR3 nucleotide sequence: TGTGCCAGCAGCATGTCAGGGGGCAATCAGCCCCAGCATTTT.

The chain joins TRBV15 to TRBJ2-7; D gene unclear. CDR3 size: 13 residues. Germline CDR1 LNHNV, CDR2 YYDKDF (reference sequence). Trimming removed 4 bases from V and 9 bases from J, with 16 bases in between. The CDR3 loop reads CATSTNTGVVQYV. The CDR3 bases are TGTGCCACCAGCACCAACACCGGAGTCGTGCAGTACGTC.

V usage is TRBV21-1 and J usage is TRBJ2-5; the D call TRBD2 from the table was never checked on the DNA. TRBV21-1 is reported as a pseudogene. The CDR3 is 17 amino acids. CDR3: CASSSHPLAGGQETQYF. CDR3 bases: TGTGCCAGCAGCTCCCACCCCCTAGCGGGGGGCCAAGAGACCCAGTACTTC.

The gene calls are TRBV12-3 or TRBV12-4 and TRBJ2-2; no firm D call. This CDR3 spans 11 amino acids. V dropped 7 bases and J dropped 6 bases, with 6 bases sitting between them. CDR3 amino acids: CASTRAGELFF. The CDR3, as DNA: TGTGCCAGCACCCGGGCCGGGGAGCTGTTTTTT.

Concerning this clone itself: The sample contains more than one DNA sequence encoding this CDR3. This chain links TRBV2 with TRBJ1-2; 8 bases are a match to TRBD1. The CDR3 covers 13 residues. The germline V gene has CDR1 SNHLY and CDR2 FYNNEI. With V trimmed by 3 bases and J by 7 bases, 4 bases remained unmatched. CDR3 in amino acids: CASSEQGASGYTF. The CDR3 region has the DNA TGTGCCAGCAGTGAGCAGGGGGCTTCTGGCTACACCTTC.

Points on this clone: In the same sample, other DNA sequences code for this CDR3. The chain combines TRBV9 with TRBJ2-3; TRBD1 agrees at 10 bases. The J segment lost 3 bases and the V segment lost 0 bases, leaving 1 base of the junction unmatched. This CDR3 has 15 amino acids. Germline-derived CDR1 and CDR2 are SGDLS and YYNGEE. The CDR3 here is CASSVGTGGTDTQYF. In DNA, the CDR3 is TGTGCCAGCAGCGTAGGGACAGGGGGGACAGATACGCAGTATTTT.

The genes are TRBV6-5 and TRBJ2-1, with 11 nucleotides matching TRBD1. V shed 2 bases, J shed 7 bases, and the junction held 4 bases outside the gene matches. The length of the CDR3 is 15 residues. Looked up from germline, CDR1 is MNHEY and CDR2 is SVGAGI. The CDR3 sequence: CASSYDGTGGNEQFF. CDR3 bases: TGTGCCAGCAGTTACGACGGGACAGGGGGTAATGAGCAGTTCTTC.

This sequence joins TRBV9 and TRBJ2-1; 15 bases map to TRBD2. Germline V gene sequence: CDR1 SGDLS, CDR2 YYNGEE. The CDR3 consists of 19 residues. Trimming cost V 2 bases and J 0 bases; bases outside gene matches: 6. CDR3 in amino acids: CASSVGTSGGRSSYNEQFF. The CDR3 nucleotides are TGTGCCAGCAGCGTTGGGACTAGCGGGGGGCGTTCCTCCTACAATGAGCAGTTCTTC.

The chain is built from TRBV7-9 and TRBJ1-1, with D possibly matching TRBD1 (6 bases). CDR3 length: 17 amino acids. V lost 4 bases to trimming and J lost 0 bases, with 18 bases between them. Germline CDR1 is SEHNR and CDR2 is FQNEAQ (reference sequence). The CDR3 reads CASSSPPGGLMNTEAFF. The CDR3 bases are TGTGCCAGCAGCTCACCCCCGGGGGGCTTAATGAACACTGAAGCTTTCTTT.

The genes are TRBV29-1 and TRBJ2-1; 10 nucleotides line up with TRBD2. The germline gives CDR1 SQVTM, CDR2 ANQGSEA. J lost 8 bases, V lost 7 bases, and 11 bases had no gene match. This CDR3 contains 14 residues. CDR3 sequence reads: CSALRLAGRDEQFF. Here the CDR3 DNA reads TGCAGCGCATTAAGACTAGCGGGTAGAGATGAGCAGTTCTTC.

The chain carries TRBV12-3 or TRBV12-4 and TRBJ2-3; 10 nucleotides agree with TRBD2. The V gene end was trimmed by 6 bases and the J gene end by 11 bases; junction bases not matched to a gene: 8. The CDR3 has 13 residues. The DNA of the CDR3 is TGTGCCAGCAGCGTCGCGGAGCGGGGGGGGCAGTATTTT. This gives the protein CASSVAERGGQYF.

This clone was observed a few times. The J gene is TRBJ2-7, the V gene TRBV6-5; 10 nucleotides line up with TRBD2. CDR1 is MNHEY, CDR2 SVGAGI, per germline. With V trimmed by 5 bases and J by 2 bases, 3 bases remained unmatched. CDR3 length equals 14 residues. In DNA, the CDR3 is TGTGCCAGCAGTCGGACTAGCGGAGCCTACGAGCAGTACTTC. It codes for CASSRTSGAYEQYF.

The chain employs TRBV10-3 and TRBJ2-5; 15 bases agree with TRBD2. In germline, CDR1 is ENHRY, CDR2 SYGVKD. V dropped 5 bases and J dropped 3; count of bases not matched to a gene: 1. The CDR3 covers 15 residues. CDR3 nucleotide sequence: TGTGCCATCAGTTGGACTAGCGGGAGGGAAGAGACCCAGTACTTC. Protein product: CAISWTSGREETQYF.

The V gene is TRBV11-2, the J gene TRBJ2-3; TRBD2 agrees at 13 bases. The CDR3 covers 15 residues. Germline CDR1 is SGHAT and CDR2 is FQNNGV. V lost 7 bases and J lost 5; bases outside the gene matches: 6. The CDR3 DNA sequence: TGTGCCAGCACACTAGCGGGAGGGCCTCAAGATACGCAGTATTTT. The encoded protein is CASTLAGGPQDTQYF.